This record covers a single T cell receptor beta chain. Repertoires were generated with immunoSEQ multiplex PCR, while TCRdb's copy carries only in-frame clones and drops some. The profile covers roughly 70,000 clones, with more than 80% appearing a single time and about 0.53% taken by the ten largest. These data belong to a study of OX40 agonist ivuxolimab in advanced cancers. Trimming took 2 bases from V and 0 from J, leaving 5 bases between them. The germline gives CDR1 MGHDK, CDR2 SYGVNS. The CDR3 consists of 15 residues. The chain joins TRBV25-1 to TRBJ2-6; D not resolved. The sequences come from CD4+ or CD8+ T cells sorted from blood, collected in a trial of the OX40 agonist ivuxolimab. The clonotype originates from an adult with an advanced solid tumor such as melanoma, head and neck, liver or kidney cancer. The CDR3: CASSEQLSGANVLTF. CDR3 DNA: TGTGCCAGCAGTGAACAGCTCTCTGGGGCCAACGTCCTGACTTTC. The complete variable domain, with remaining parts taken from reference TRBV25-1 and TRBJ2-6, reads EADIYQTPRYLVIGTGKKITLECSQTMGHDKMYWYQQDPGMELHLIHYSYGVNSTEKGDLSSESTVSRIRTEHFPLTLESARPSHTSQYLCASSEQLSGANVLTFGAGSRLTVL.